A single sample is the source of the 22 T cell receptor beta chains below, sequenced in a study of OX40 agonist ivuxolimab in advanced cancers. TCRdb's table, derived via immunoSEQ multiplex PCR, lists solely in-frame clones and lacks some. The sample includes roughly 89,000 clones, around 80% of them seen just once. Sample: CD4+ or CD8+ T cells sorted from blood, taken in a trial of the OX40 agonist ivuxolimab. These receptor sequences come from an adult with an advanced solid tumor such as melanoma, head and neck, liver or kidney cancer.

The chain combines TRBV21-1 with TRBJ2-5; TRBD2 reflects the table's D call only, with no check against the DNA. TRBV21-1 is recorded as a pseudogene. The CDR3 length is 20 residues. CDR3 nucleotides: TGTGCCAGCAGCGCCCGTGATTCGAGGGGGGGGTCGGGGTACCAAGAGACCCAGTACTTC. As protein: CASSARDSRGGSGYQETQYF.

The chain uses TRBV5-1 and TRBJ2-7; 8 positions agree with TRBD1. V was pared by 1 base and J by 2 bases, with 5 bases of the junction left unmatched. This CDR3 region has 15 residues. Germline-derived CDR1 and CDR2 are SGHRS and YFSETQ. Here the CDR3 DNA reads TGCGCCAGCAGCTTGAAGACAGGGGCGACCTACGAGCAGTACTTC. It codes for CASSLKTGATYEQYF.

The rearrangement links TRBV21-1 to TRBJ1-3. TRBV21-1 is assigned pseudogene status. The CDR3 runs to 20 residues. Here the CDR3 reads CASSTPRDHLIYHSGNTIYF. CDR3 in DNA: TGTGCCAGCAGTACTCCTAGGGACCACCTTATCTACCACTCTGGAAACACCATATATTTT.

This chain joins TRBV14 and TRBJ1-2, with D possibly being TRBD1 (6 bases). The CDR3 contains 15 residues. Germline values: CDR1 SGHDN, CDR2 FVKESK. V was pared by 3 bases and J by 2 bases, with 13 bases between. The CDR3 loop is CASSQFRGQNYGYTF. The DNA for the CDR3 is TGTGCCAGCAGCCAGTTTCGGGGGCAGAACTATGGCTACACCTTC.

This clone was observed once. The rearrangement joins TRBV30 to TRBJ1-6, with D unresolved. Germline V lookup: CDR1 GTSNPN, CDR2 SVGIG (reference sequence). This CDR3 is built from 12 residues. Trimming took off 1 base at V and 9 bases at J, with 7 bases between the two ends. The CDR3 sequence: CAWSGEVSPLHF. CDR3 bases: TGTGCCTGGAGTGGGGAGGTTTCACCCCTCCACTTT. The variable domain in full, completed from reference TRBV30 and TRBJ1-6, reads SQTIHQWPATLVQPVGSPLSLECTVEGTSNPNLYWYRQAAGRGLQLLFYSVGIGQISSEVPQNLSASRPQDRQFILSSKKLLLSDSGFYLCAWSGEVSPLHFGNGTRLTVT.

This chain links TRBV19 with TRBJ1-5; TRBD1 matches 8 bases. The CDR3 loop spans 14 amino acids. Germline CDR1 and CDR2: LNHDA and SQIVND (reference sequence). V was pared by 5 bases and J by 4 bases, with 4 bases of the junction left unmatched. This chain's CDR3 is CASSRRTGNQPQHF. The CDR3 nucleotides are TGTGCCAGTAGTCGGAGGACAGGGAATCAGCCCCAGCATTTT.

This clone was counted once. The chain recombines TRBV15 with TRBJ1-1, with a tentative D call TRBD1 (5 bases). Trimming pared 3 bases from V and 6 bases from J, leaving 14 bases between. CDR3 length: 14 residues. Germline lookup yields CDR1 LNHNV and CDR2 YYDKDF (reference sequence). The CDR3 DNA is TGTGCCACCAGCAGTGGGGGGAGTTGGGCTGAAGCTTTCTTT. As protein: CATSSGGSWAEAFF. Together with reference TRBV15 and TRBJ1-1, the CDR3 gives the full variable domain: DAMVIQNPRYQVTQFGKPVTLSCSQTLNHNVMYWYQQKSSQAPKLLFHYYDKDFNNEADTPDNFQSRRPNTSFCFLDIRSPGLGDTAMYLCATSSGGSWAEAFFGQGTRLTVV.

This chain links TRBV10-3 with TRBJ2-3; D could derive from TRBD1 or TRBD2 (6 bases each). The CDR3 length is 13 residues. Trimming left V 2 bases short and J 6 bases short, with 9 bases between. CDR1 and CDR2 from the germline V gene are ENHRY and SYGVKD. CDR3 nucleotide sequence: TGTGCCATCAGTGAGAGGGGGGAGGATACGCAGTATTTT. This encodes CAISERGEDTQYF.

In this sample, this clone turned up once. The gene calls are TRBV5-6 and TRBJ1-6; D is perhaps TRBD1 (5 bases). Germline CDR1 is SGHDT and CDR2 is YYEEEE. V dropped 4 bases and J dropped 13 bases, with 21 bases sitting between them. There are 15 residues in the CDR3. The CDR3 reads CASSPTGGIQRPLHF. As DNA, the CDR3 is TGTGCCAGCAGCCCGACGGGGGGGATTCAGAGGCCCCTCCACTTT.

CDR3 protein: CASSQDRWYGYTF. The CDR3 DNA reads TGCGCCAGCAGCCAAGATCGGTGGTATGGCTACACCTTC. The rearrangement links TRBV4-3 to TRBJ1-2; D gene ambiguous. CDR1 LGHNA and CDR2 YSLEER come from the germline V gene. The CDR3 extends over 13 amino acids. The V end was cut by 0 bases, the J end by 5 bases, with 7 bases between.

This chain connects TRBV9 to TRBJ1-4; TRBD1 agrees at 9 bases. The CDR3 covers 17 residues. Germline loops: CDR1 SGDLS, CDR2 YYNGEE. V lost 1 base to trimming and J lost 8 bases; unmatched junction nucleotides: 12. The CDR3 nucleotides are TGTGCCAGCAGCGTAACGGGCATGGGACAGGGCGAAGAAAAACTGTTTTTT. Translation gives CASSVTGMGQGEEKLFF. The variable domain in full, completed from reference TRBV9 and TRBJ1-4, reads DSGVTQTPKHLITATGQRVTLRCSPRSGDLSVYWYQQSLDQGLQFLIQYYNGEERAKGNILERFSAQQFPDLHSELNLSSLELGDSALYFCASSVTGMGQGEEKLFFGSGTQLSVL.

This rearrangement joins TRBV7-6 to TRBJ2-2, with 8 bases matching TRBD1. Trimming removed 3 bases from V and 6 bases from J; junction bases left unmatched: 12. The CDR3 extends over 17 amino acids. CDR1 is SGHVS, CDR2 FNYEAQ, per germline. For the CDR3, the DNA is TGTGCCAGCAGCTTTACCTTGACAGGGGTGGTAGCCGGGGAGCTGTTTTTT. Amino acid sequence: CASSFTLTGVVAGELFF. Full variable domain (outside the CDR3, taken from reference TRBV7-6 and TRBJ2-2): GAGVSQSPRYKVTKRGQDVALRCDPISGHVSLYWYRQALGQGPEFLTYFNYEAQQDKSGLPNDRFSAERPEGSISTLTIQRTEQRDSAMYRCASSFTLTGVVAGELFFGEGSRLTVL.

The V gene is TRBV5-4, the J gene TRBJ1-1, with D hard to call. Germline V gives CDR1 SGHNT, CDR2 YYREEE (reference sequence). V lost 4 bases and J lost 1, with 11 bases in between. CDR3 size: 14 residues. Here the CDR3 reads CASSPSGKNTEAFF. The CDR3 coding sequence is TGTGCCAGCAGCCCTTCGGGGAAGAACACTGAAGCTTTCTTT.

V and J are TRBV5-4 and TRBJ2-5; possibly TRBD2 for D (6 bases). The length of the CDR3 is 15 residues. V shed 0 bases and J shed 3 bases, with 12 bases lying between them. Germline lookup yields CDR1 SGHNT and CDR2 YYREEE (reference sequence). The CDR3 spells CASSLDYRGEETQYF. The CDR3 bases are TGTGCCAGCAGCTTGGATTATCGCGGGGAAGAGACCCAGTACTTC. Supplemented by reference TRBV5-4 and TRBJ2-5, the full variable domain reads ETGVTQSPTHLIKTRGQQVTLRCSSQSGHNTVSWYQQALGQGPQFIFQYYREEENGRGNFPPRFSGLQFPNYSSELNVNALELDDSALYLCASSLDYRGEETQYFGPGTRLLVL.

V gene TRBV28 combines with J gene TRBJ1-2; 9 nucleotides match TRBD1. V shed 6 bases, J shed 10 bases, and the junction held 9 bases outside the gene matches. The CDR3 covers 13 residues. From germline, CDR1 is MDHEN and CDR2 SYDVKM. CDR3 sequence (DNA): TGTGCCAGCAGCCCGGGACAGGGCCTTGCCTACACCTTC. Encoded protein: CASSPGQGLAYTF.

The V and J genes are TRBV16 and TRBJ1-1; D is possibly TRBD1 (5 bases). The germline V gene has CDR1 KGHSY and CDR2 FQNENV. The CDR3 runs 15 residues. The V end was cut by 0 bases, the J end by 5 bases, with 13 bases between. This CDR3 is CASSQSRGPGTEAFF. Here the CDR3 DNA reads TGTGCCAGCAGCCAATCGCGGGGCCCAGGGACTGAAGCTTTCTTT.

The rearrangement uses TRBV7-2 and TRBJ1-2; D might be TRBD1 (6 bases). CDR1 is SGHTA and CDR2 is FQGNSA in the germline V gene. V gave up 8 bases and J gave up 5 bases, with 21 bases separating them. This CDR3 comprises 15 residues. As DNA, the CDR3 is TGTGCCAGCTCGCCCCGGACAGTAGGGCCGTATGGCTACACCTTC. Amino acids: CASSPRTVGPYGYTF.

The sample holds one count of this clone. The genes are TRBV6-6 and TRBJ2-1, with TRBD2 identical over 8 bases. V dropped 5 bases and J dropped 0; count of bases not matched to a gene: 3. Germline V gives CDR1 MNHNY, CDR2 SVGAGI (reference sequence). This CDR3 region has 15 residues. The DNA of the CDR3 is TGTGCCAGCAGTAATCGGGGGGGCTCCTACAATGAGCAGTTCTTC. It is translated as CASSNRGGSYNEQFF.

The CDR3 nucleotides read TGTGCCAGCAGCCGAGAGATCGGACTAGCGGGGGTGGATACGCAGTATTTT. Translation: CASSREIGLAGVDTQYF. The chain joins TRBV4-2 to TRBJ2-3, with 13 bases identical to TRBD2. Trimming removed 4 bases from V and 6 bases from J; junction bases left unmatched: 10. Germline assignment: CDR1 LGHNA and CDR2 YNFKEQ. The CDR3 length is 17 residues.

This rearrangement joins TRBV5-1 to TRBJ2-5; D unresolved. The closer fit of TRBJ2-7 to the DNA end suggests the J call may be wrong. Germline CDR1 is SGHRS and CDR2 is YFSETQ. The CDR3 loop spans 14 amino acids. The CDR3 sequence: CASSLVDFGTEQYF. CDR3 sequence (DNA): TGCGCCAGCAGCTTGGTCGATTTCGGAACCGAGCAGTACTTC.

This clone was seen a single time. This chain links TRBV14 with TRBJ1-1; D not resolved. Germline V gene sequence: CDR1 SGHDN, CDR2 FVKESK. Trimming stripped 2 bases from V and 2 bases from J, with 12 bases between. The CDR3 covers 15 residues. Written as DNA, the CDR3 is TGTGCCAGCAGCCAATGGGTAGGAGGAAACACTGAAGCTTTCTTT. The encoded protein is CASSQWVGGNTEAFF.

The rearrangement uses TRBV4-3 and TRBJ2-3; no definite D call. The germline gives CDR1 LGHNA, CDR2 YSLEER. V lost 3 bases to trimming and J lost 0 bases, with 16 bases between them. The CDR3 is 17 amino acids. The DNA of the CDR3 is TGCGCCAGCAGCCATTGGCGGAATCTATTTAGCACAGATACGCAGTATTTT. Its translation: CASSHWRNLFSTDTQYF.